The sequence of this TCR beta chain was determined in a study of human T cells and chemical hapten exposure. The sample's time point: patch test 3, about 24 weeks after DPC sensitization. The treatment was: therapeutic diphenylcyclopropenone sensitization with weekly scalp DPC. Blood sampling preceded each patch test application. Alopecia patients between 18 and 70 years old and suitable for DPC were used as donors. Each CDR3 protein is one row after TCRdb ran MiXCR on the RACE reads. The sample lists approximately 160,000 distinct CDR3 sequences; about 30% were seen once. Germline V gene lookup returns CDR1 SGHAT and CDR2 FQDESV (reference sequence). This CDR3 spans 17 amino acids. Trimming took 3 bases from V and 10 from J; bases not matched to a gene: 11. Regarding the study as a whole: Patch test score rose with PT1 expanded TCRs, significant at 8, 16, 32, not 4.

Of note for this clonotype: Its matching antigen is unknown.

The chain recombines TRBV11-1 with TRBJ2-1, with 14 bases aligning to TRBD2. This TCR came from a woman aged 18 to 35 with alopecia areata. Some clones in this sample may be carry-over from other donors' samples. Sequences were derived from whole blood, sampled in connection with sensitization to the hapten diphenylcyclopropenone (DPC). This CDR3 reads CASSFGLAGGSREEQFF. The CDR3 DNA is TGTGCCAGCAGCTTCGGACTAGCGGGGGGCTCCCGCGAAGAGCAGTTCTTC.